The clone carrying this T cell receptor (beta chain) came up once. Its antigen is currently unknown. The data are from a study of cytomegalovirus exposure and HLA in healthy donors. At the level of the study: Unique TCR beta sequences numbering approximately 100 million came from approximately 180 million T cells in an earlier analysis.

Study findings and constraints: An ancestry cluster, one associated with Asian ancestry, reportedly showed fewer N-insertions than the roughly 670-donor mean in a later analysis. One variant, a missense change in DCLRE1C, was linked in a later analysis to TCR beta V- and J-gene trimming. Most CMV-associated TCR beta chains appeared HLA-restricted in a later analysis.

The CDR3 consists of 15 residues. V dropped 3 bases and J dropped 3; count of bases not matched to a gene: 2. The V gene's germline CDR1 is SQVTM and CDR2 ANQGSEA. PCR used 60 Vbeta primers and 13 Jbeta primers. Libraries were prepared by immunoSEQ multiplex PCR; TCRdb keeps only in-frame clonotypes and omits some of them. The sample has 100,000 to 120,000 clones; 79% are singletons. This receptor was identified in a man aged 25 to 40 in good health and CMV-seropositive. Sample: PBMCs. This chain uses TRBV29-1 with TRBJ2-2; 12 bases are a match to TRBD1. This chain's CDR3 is CSVDGDRGHTGELFF. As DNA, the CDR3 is TGCAGCGTTGACGGGGACAGGGGGCACACCGGGGAGCTGTTTTTT.